A single sample gave rise to the 2 T cell receptor beta chains below, sequenced in a study of post-analysis software for immune sequencing data. Their specific antigens are unknown. General study results and limits: Five TRBV segments were significantly more frequent in patients than in controls. TRBV5-6, TRBV5-1 and TRBV20-1 were among these segments.

Tagging with unique molecular identifiers was a feature of the TCR beta cDNA libraries. One entry per CDR3 protein, called by TCRdb with MiXCR from the PCR reads. Here the sample spans 750,000 to 950,000 distinct CDR3 sequences, 53% being singletons. The source material was blood. The receptors shown here come from a girl between 5 and 17 years old with multiple sclerosis.

The chain is built from TRBV6-6 and TRBJ1-2; D gene uncertain. Between the trimmed V and J ends, which lost 2 bases and 4 bases, there was a span of 17 bases. In germline, CDR1 is MNHNY, CDR2 SVGAGI (reference sequence). CDR3 size: 16 residues. The CDR3 here is CASSYQSAGEPYGYTF. The CDR3 nucleotides are TGTGCCAGCAGTTACCAAAGTGCAGGTGAGCCCTATGGCTACACCTTC.

This sequence joins TRBV11-2 and TRBJ2-7; D is uncertain. Deletions cut 4 bases from V and 0 bases from J, with 22 bases between. This CDR3 is 18 amino acids long. Per the germline V gene, CDR1 is SGHAT and CDR2 is FQNNGV. The CDR3: CASSSGFYGNLSSYEQYF. The CDR3 DNA reads TGTGCCAGCAGCTCTGGGTTTTATGGCAACCTGTCCTCCTACGAGCAGTACTTC.